This T cell receptor beta chain was found in a study of blood T cell repertoires in COVID-19. Study in general: Material from acute and convalescent COVID-19 was sourced from the United States, Italy and Spain. T cells, B-cell-depleted T cells, or PBMCs provided the cDNA or gDNA that served as material.

V was trimmed by 4 bases and J by 1 base, leaving 8 bases between them. This CDR3 is 13 amino acids long. Germline lookup yields CDR1 SGHAT and CDR2 FQDESV (reference sequence). Per the authors' pipeline: Cell counts per sample came from amplifying reference gene primers. Only in-frame clones appear in the TCRdb table, and some are missing; sequencing was by immunoSEQ multiplex PCR. V, J and clone size derive from that table, while D and trimming were established from the DNA sequence. The table has some 120,000 clones, 84% seen once. The chain employs TRBV11-1 and TRBJ2-7, with D tentatively TRBD2 (5 bases). The sequence was obtained from a woman aged 25 to 39 who had recovered from COVID-19. Sequencing was performed on peripheral blood. As DNA, the CDR3 is TGTGCCAGCAGCTACCGGGGTTCCTACGAGCAGTACTTC. This sequence encodes CASSYRGSYEQYF.